This T cell receptor (beta chain) originates from a study of radiotherapy plus CTLA-4 blockade in lung cancer. Overall study context: Objective responses were seen in more than 15% of patients, disease control in about 33%. General study points: There was expansion of tumor-derived TCR clones in blood after radiotherapy plus ipilimumab. It was early blood T cell clone dynamics, with interferon-beta, that reportedly best predicted response.

Libraries were prepared by immunoSEQ multiplex PCR; TCRdb keeps only in-frame clonotypes and omits some of them. This table has around 82,000 clones, approximately 84% appearing once. It was focal radiation plus CTLA-4 blockade with ipilimumab that patients with chemo-refractory metastatic non-small-cell lung cancer received. Worth noting for this clone: Its matching antigen is unknown.

There are 15 residues in the CDR3. Per germline, CDR1 SEHNR and CDR2 FQNEAQ (reference sequence). The V and J ends lost 5 bases and 1 base respectively, with 11 bases between them. This clonotype was sampled from a human donor with non-small cell lung cancer who had stable disease on radiotherapy plus ipilimumab. The chain couples TRBV7-9 to TRBJ1-4; possibly TRBD1 for D (6 bases). The material sequenced was peripheral blood, taken from a patient treated with radiotherapy plus ipilimumab. Here the CDR3 reads CASSDLRGTNEKLFF. As DNA, the CDR3 is TGTGCCAGCAGCGACCTCAGGGGAACTAATGAAAAACTGTTTTTT. The full variable domain, with the rest looked up from reference TRBV7-9 and TRBJ1-4, is DTGVSQNPRHKITKRGQNVTFRCDPISEHNRLYWYRQTLGQGPEFLTYFQNEAQLEKSRLLSDRFSAERPKGSFSTLEIQRTEQGDSAMYLCASSDLRGTNEKLFFGSGTQLSVL.